What follows are 27 T cell receptor beta chains derived from one specimen sequenced in a study of blood T cell repertoires in COVID-19. Sequencing was performed with immunoSEQ multiplex PCR; in TCRdb, only in-frame clones are kept and a portion is missing. The table has 350,000 to 400,000 clones, 89% seen once. Specimen: peripheral blood. All receptors derive from a woman younger than 45 with COVID-19, enrolled during active disease.

This CDR3 is CASRDQGRADTQYF. The CDR3 DNA reads TGTGCCAGTCGAGACCAGGGGAGGGCAGATACGCAGTATTTT. The genes are TRBV19 and TRBJ2-3; D possibly corresponds to TRBD2 (7 bases). Between the trimmed V and J ends, which lost 8 bases and 4 bases, there was a span of 16 bases. The V gene's germline CDR1 is LNHDA and CDR2 SQIVND (reference sequence). This CDR3 has 14 residues.

This rearrangement joins TRBV11-3 to TRBJ2-1, with 9 bases identical to TRBD1. The V gene's germline CDR1 is SGHNT and CDR2 YENEEA. The CDR3 has 15 residues. V shed 5 bases and J 6 bases; nucleotides not matched to a gene: 8. CDR3 sequence reads: CASSRGRGQGNEQFF. The DNA for the CDR3 is TGTGCCAGCAGCCGGGGTCGGGGACAGGGCAATGAGCAGTTCTTC.

This clone was recorded only once. J is TRBJ1-4 and V is TRBV7-6, with D perhaps TRBD1 (5 bases). The CDR3 contains 14 residues. Germline values: CDR1 SGHVS, CDR2 FNYEAQ. V lost 5 bases and J lost 7, with 14 bases in between. The CDR3 spells CASSRQGISEKLFF. In DNA form, the CDR3 reads TGTGCCAGCAGCCGCCAGGGAATTTCTGAAAAACTGTTTTTT.

The chain has TRBV19 and TRBJ2-4; 10 bases match TRBD1. Germline CDR1 reads LNHDA; CDR2 reads SQIVND (reference sequence). V was clipped by 5 bases and J by 0 bases; unmatched bases: 7. This CDR3 comprises 17 residues. CDR3 amino acids: CASSPRTGGLAKNIQYF. CDR3 nucleotides: TGTGCCAGTAGTCCCCGGACAGGGGGGCTAGCCAAAAACATTCAGTACTTC.

The V gene is TRBV9, the J gene TRBJ1-5; 10 nucleotides match TRBD1. Germline loops: CDR1 SGDLS, CDR2 YYNGEE. The CDR3 length is 15 residues. Trimming took 0 bases from V and 6 from J; bases not matched to a gene: 3. CDR3: CASSVGQGAGQPQHF. The DNA of the CDR3 is TGTGCCAGCAGCGTAGGACAGGGGGCAGGTCAGCCCCAGCATTTT.

The J gene is TRBJ1-2, the V gene TRBV5-6, with D perhaps TRBD1 (6 bases). The CDR3 loop spans 14 amino acids. The germline CDR1 and CDR2 sequences are SGHDT and YYEEEE. Trimming left V 2 bases short and J 2 bases short, with 10 bases between. CDR3 DNA sequence: TGTGCCAGCAGCTTACACAGGGAAAACTATGGCTACACCTTC. Protein product: CASSLHRENYGYTF.

The chain recombines TRBV5-1 with TRBJ2-5; a weak D match, TRBD2 (6 bases). The CDR3 runs to 15 residues. V dropped 4 bases and J dropped 0 bases, with 13 bases sitting between them. The germline V gene encodes CDR1 SGHRS and CDR2 YFSETQ. DNA for the CDR3: TGCGCCAGCAGCCCACGGACTAATTACCAAGAGACCCAGTACTTC. Translation gives CASSPRTNYQETQYF.

V and J are TRBV10-3 and TRBJ1-4; no clear D. CDR1 ENHRY and CDR2 SYGVKD come from the germline V gene. V lost 2 bases to trimming and J lost 7 bases, with 8 bases between them. The CDR3 loop spans 13 amino acids. CDR3 bases: TGTGCCATCAGTGAGGGAGGGCGTGAAAAACTGTTTTTT. Its protein product is CAISEGGREKLFF.

The V and J genes are TRBV5-1 and TRBJ2-3, with TRBD2 identical over 7 bases. There are 17 residues in the CDR3. J lost 0 bases, V lost 6 bases, and 13 bases had no gene match. Germline assignment: CDR1 SGHRS and CDR2 YFSETQ. The CDR3 here is CASTSGGTDPSTDTQYF. The CDR3 DNA is TGCGCCAGCACATCGGGGGGTACCGACCCTAGCACAGATACGCAGTATTTT. Combining the CDR3 with reference TRBV5-1 and TRBJ2-3 gives the whole variable domain KAGVTQTPRYLIKTRGQQVTLSCSPISGHRSVSWYQQTPGQGLQFLFEYFSETQRNKGNFPGRFSGRQFSNSRSEMNVSTLELGDSALYLCASTSGGTDPSTDTQYFGPGTRLTVL.

The chain carries TRBV7-9 and TRBJ2-7, with D hard to call. The CDR3 is made up of 13 amino acids. Looked up from germline, CDR1 is SEHNR and CDR2 is FQNEAQ (reference sequence). The ends were cut back, 4 bases at V and 6 bases at J, with 13 bases in the middle. As DNA, the CDR3 is TGTGCCAGCAGCTCGTACACCCGCCGCGAGCAGTACTTC. It is translated as CASSSYTRREQYF.

This clone has just one count. The genes are TRBV4-3 and TRBJ1-1; no clear D. Between the trimmed V and J ends, which lost 2 bases and 1 base, there was a span of 14 bases. The CDR3 runs to 16 residues. Germline loops: CDR1 LGHNA, CDR2 YSLEER. CDR3 DNA sequence: TGCGCCAGCAGCCAACAACCAGGCAGAAGGAACACTGAAGCTTTCTTT. It encodes CASSQQPGRRNTEAFF.

The chain couples TRBV2 to TRBJ1-4; tentative D call: TRBD1 (6 bases). Trimming pared 2 bases from V and 2 bases from J, leaving 15 bases between. The CDR3 spans 17 residues. Germline V gene lookup returns CDR1 SNHLY and CDR2 FYNNEI. The CDR3 reads CASSEFQFGQTNEKLFF. Here the CDR3 DNA reads TGTGCCAGCAGTGAATTTCAATTTGGACAGACTAATGAAAAACTGTTTTTT.

This chain links TRBV10-1 with TRBJ1-1; unclear D gene. Germline CDR1 WNHNN, CDR2 SYGVQD (reference sequence). The CDR3 extends over 13 amino acids. Between the trimmed V and J ends, which lost 0 bases and 8 bases, there was a span of 10 bases. This CDR3 reads CASSESYGREAFF. The CDR3 DNA reads as TGCGCCAGCAGTGAGTCGTATGGCAGGGAAGCTTTCTTT.

DNA for the CDR3: TGTGCTAGTGGTTTGGCAAGGGGAGAGACCCAGTACTTC. Amino acid sequence: CASGLARGETQYF. V usage is TRBV12-5 and J usage is TRBJ2-5, with D perhaps TRBD1 (5 bases). V was pared by 1 base and J by 4 bases, with 7 bases between. This CDR3 spans 13 amino acids. CDR1 and CDR2 from the germline V gene are LGHNT and FRNRAP.

The chain joins TRBV7-9 to TRBJ1-2, with D tentatively TRBD1 (5 bases). Germline V lookup: CDR1 SEHNR, CDR2 FQNEAQ (reference sequence). The CDR3 is 13 residues long. Trimming cost V 3 bases and J 4 bases, with 9 bases left between them. DNA of the CDR3: TGTGCCAGCAGCTTTGGGGGGAGCTATGGCTACACCTTC. Translation: CASSFGGSYGYTF.

This chain connects TRBV11-3 to TRBJ2-1; 9 positions agree with TRBD2. CDR1 is SGHNT and CDR2 is YENEEA in the germline V gene. V was pared by 5 bases and J by 2 bases, with 4 bases of the junction left unmatched. This CDR3 has 15 amino acids. The CDR3 DNA follows: TGTGCCAGCAGCCCCCGACTAGCGGCCTACAATGAGCAGTTCTTC. It translates to CASSPRLAAYNEQFF.

The chain employs TRBV19 and TRBJ2-2, with TRBD1 as a possible D gene (6 bases). CDR3 length equals 14 residues. Germline loops: CDR1 LNHDA, CDR2 SQIVND (reference sequence). V lost 7 bases to trimming and J lost 3 bases, with 12 bases between them. The DNA of the CDR3 is TGTGCCAGTAAGGGGGAGAGATACACCGGGGAGCTGTTTTTT. Translated: CASKGERYTGELFF.

The CDR3 loop reads CASSLAQTNSGANVLTF. DNA for the CDR3: TGCGCCAGCAGCTTGGCACAGACTAACTCTGGGGCCAACGTCCTGACTTTC. The chain employs TRBV5-1 and TRBJ2-6; D may be TRBD2 (5 bases). V gave up 0 bases and J gave up 0 bases, with 10 bases separating them. CDR1 is SGHRS, CDR2 YFSETQ, per germline. The CDR3 runs 17 residues.

The J gene is TRBJ2-3, the V gene TRBV4-3; 7 nucleotides agree with TRBD1. Germline-derived CDR1 and CDR2 are LGHNA and YSLEER. The CDR3 spans 16 residues. The V segment lost 4 bases and the J segment 3 bases; nucleotides outside the gene matches: 10. This CDR3 reads CASSPQKTGLTDTQYF. DNA of the CDR3: TGCGCCAGCAGCCCCCAAAAGACAGGGTTAACAGATACGCAGTATTTT.

J is TRBJ2-4 and V is TRBV4-3; a weak D match, TRBD2 (5 bases). Germline V CDR1 and CDR2: LGHNA, YSLEER. CDR3 size: 15 residues. V was pared by 0 bases and J by 3 bases, with 9 bases between. CDR3 bases: TGCGCCAGCAGCCAAGATGGACGGGGCAAAAACATTCAGTACTTC. This sequence encodes CASSQDGRGKNIQYF.

The chain has TRBV18 and TRBJ1-4, with unresolved D. The length of the CDR3 is 17 residues. The ends were cut back, 3 bases at V and 5 bases at J, with 19 bases in the middle. Germline CDR1 is KGHSH and CDR2 is LQKENI. The CDR3 DNA sequence: TGTGCCAGCTCACCGGTGCGGGAAGGCAGCATAAATGAAAAACTGTTTTTT. It codes for CASSPVREGSINEKLFF.

The V call is TRBV21-1, the J call TRBJ2-7; TRBD1, as called in the table, went unchecked against the DNA. TRBV21-1 is recorded as a pseudogene. The CDR3 runs 16 residues. The CDR3 sequence: CASSSRDRGSTNEQYV. The CDR3 DNA sequence: TGTGCCAGCAGCTCCCGGGACAGGGGCTCAACTAACGAGCAGTACGTC.

The chain is built from TRBV24-1 and TRBJ2-3; 9 positions agree with TRBD2. Germline V gene data show CDR1 as KGHDR and CDR2 as SFDVKD. Unmatched junction bases numbered 6, after V lost 7 bases and J lost 2 bases. The CDR3 totals 15 residues. CDR3 sequence: CATSDQGLATDTQYF. CDR3 sequence (DNA): TGTGCCACCAGCGACCAGGGACTAGCCACAGATACGCAGTATTTT.

This clone turned up a few times. The chain carries TRBV4-1 and TRBJ2-2; D gene uncertain. V was pared by 1 base and J by 3 bases, with 12 bases between. Germline V gene data show CDR1 as MGHRA and CDR2 as YSYEKL. The CDR3 is 16 residues long. The CDR3 nucleotides are TGCGCCAGCAGCCAAGCCGCGACTGATTACACCGGGGAGCTGTTTTTT. Its translation is CASSQAATDYTGELFF.

This chain joins TRBV7-2 and TRBJ1-3, with 9 bases lining up with TRBD1. The germline gives CDR1 SGHTA, CDR2 FQGNSA. This CDR3 region has 15 residues. V lost 5 bases to trimming and J lost 2 bases; unmatched junction nucleotides: 4. The CDR3 DNA is TGTGCCAGCAGCATCACAGGGGGCACTGGAAACACCATATATTTT. It translates to CASSITGGTGNTIYF.

The genes are TRBV19 and TRBJ1-4, with 7 bases lining up with TRBD1. Germline V gene sequence: CDR1 LNHDA, CDR2 SQIVND (reference sequence). Germline trimming cut 7 bases from V and 3 bases from J; bases unmatched to any gene: 8. There are 15 residues in the CDR3. The CDR3 loop reads CASNEQGLSNEKLFF. The CDR3 DNA reads as TGTGCCAGTAACGAACAGGGGCTCTCTAATGAAAAACTGTTTTTT.

The CDR3 spells CASRVGDTGELFF. In DNA form, the CDR3 reads TGTGCCAGCAGGGTCGGGGACACCGGGGAGCTGTTTTTT. The chain couples TRBV2 to TRBJ2-2, with D possibly matching TRBD2 (5 bases). Trimming took 6 bases from V and 3 from J, leaving 8 bases between them. This CDR3 comprises 13 residues. Germline CDR1 and CDR2: SNHLY and FYNNEI.